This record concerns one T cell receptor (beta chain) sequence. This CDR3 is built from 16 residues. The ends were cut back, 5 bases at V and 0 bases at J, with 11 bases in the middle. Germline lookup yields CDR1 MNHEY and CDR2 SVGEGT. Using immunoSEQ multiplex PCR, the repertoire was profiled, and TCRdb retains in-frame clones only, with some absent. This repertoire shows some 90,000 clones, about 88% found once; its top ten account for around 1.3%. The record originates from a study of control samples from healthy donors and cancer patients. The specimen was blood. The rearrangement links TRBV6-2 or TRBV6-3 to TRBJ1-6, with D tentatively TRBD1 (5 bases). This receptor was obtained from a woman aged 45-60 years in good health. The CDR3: CASSRRQSSYNSPLHF. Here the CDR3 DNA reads TGTGCCAGCAGTAGACGACAGAGCTCCTATAATTCACCCCTCCACTTT.